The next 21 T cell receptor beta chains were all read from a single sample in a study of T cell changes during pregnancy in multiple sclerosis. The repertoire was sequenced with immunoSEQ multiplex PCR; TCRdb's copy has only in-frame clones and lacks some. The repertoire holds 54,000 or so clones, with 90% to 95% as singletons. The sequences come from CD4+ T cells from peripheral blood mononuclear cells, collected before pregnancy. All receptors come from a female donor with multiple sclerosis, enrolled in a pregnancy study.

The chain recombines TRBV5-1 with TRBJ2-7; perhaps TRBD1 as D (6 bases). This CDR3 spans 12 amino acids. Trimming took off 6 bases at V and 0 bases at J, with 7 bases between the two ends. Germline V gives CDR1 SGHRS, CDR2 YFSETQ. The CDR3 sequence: CASTGASYEQYF. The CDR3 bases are TGCGCCAGCACAGGGGCCTCCTACGAGCAGTACTTC.

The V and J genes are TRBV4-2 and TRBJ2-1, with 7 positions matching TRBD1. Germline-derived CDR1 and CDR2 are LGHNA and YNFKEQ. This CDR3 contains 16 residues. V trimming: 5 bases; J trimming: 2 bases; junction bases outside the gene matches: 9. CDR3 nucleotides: TGTGCCAGCAGCGAGTTCAGGGGGACCACCTACAATGAGCAGTTCTTC. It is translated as CASSEFRGTTYNEQFF.

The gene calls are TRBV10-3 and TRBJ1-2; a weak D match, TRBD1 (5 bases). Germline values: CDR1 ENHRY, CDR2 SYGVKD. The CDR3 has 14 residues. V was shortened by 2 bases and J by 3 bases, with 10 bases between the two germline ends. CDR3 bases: TGTGCCATCAGTGAGGGGGCAGCCGACTATGGCTACACCTTC. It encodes CAISEGAADYGYTF.

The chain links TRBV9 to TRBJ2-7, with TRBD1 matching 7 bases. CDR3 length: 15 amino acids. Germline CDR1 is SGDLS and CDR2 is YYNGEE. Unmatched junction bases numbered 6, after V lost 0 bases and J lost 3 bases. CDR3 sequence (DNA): TGTGCCAGCAGCGTAGCCGTGACAGGGATCTACGAGCAGTACTTC. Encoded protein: CASSVAVTGIYEQYF.

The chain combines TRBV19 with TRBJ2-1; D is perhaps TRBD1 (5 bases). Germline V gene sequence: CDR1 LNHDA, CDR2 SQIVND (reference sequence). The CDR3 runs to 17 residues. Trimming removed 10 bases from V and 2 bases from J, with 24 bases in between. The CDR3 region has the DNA TGTGCCACTCAGCGAAAGCAGGGAAGGTTAGCCTACAATGAGCAGTTCTTC. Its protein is CATQRKQGRLAYNEQFF.

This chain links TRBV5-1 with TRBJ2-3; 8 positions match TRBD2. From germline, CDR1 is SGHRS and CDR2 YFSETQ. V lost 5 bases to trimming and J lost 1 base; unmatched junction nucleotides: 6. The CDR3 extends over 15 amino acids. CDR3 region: CASRPAGAGTDTQYF. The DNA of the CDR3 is TGCGCCAGCAGACCAGCGGGAGCCGGCACAGATACGCAGTATTTT.

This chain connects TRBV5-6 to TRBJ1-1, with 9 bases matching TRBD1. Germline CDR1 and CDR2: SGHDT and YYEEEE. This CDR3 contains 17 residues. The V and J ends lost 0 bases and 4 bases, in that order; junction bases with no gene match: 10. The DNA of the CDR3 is TGTGCCAGCAGCTTGGCGGGTTTGGGGACAGGGACCACTGAAGCTTTCTTT. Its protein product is CASSLAGLGTGTTEAFF.

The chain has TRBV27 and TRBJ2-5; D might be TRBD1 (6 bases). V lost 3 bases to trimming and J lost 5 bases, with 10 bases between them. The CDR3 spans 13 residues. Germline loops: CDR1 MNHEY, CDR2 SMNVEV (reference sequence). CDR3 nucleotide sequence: TGTGCCAGCAGTTTTGGGGGCCCGGAGACCCAGTACTTC. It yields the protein CASSFGGPETQYF.

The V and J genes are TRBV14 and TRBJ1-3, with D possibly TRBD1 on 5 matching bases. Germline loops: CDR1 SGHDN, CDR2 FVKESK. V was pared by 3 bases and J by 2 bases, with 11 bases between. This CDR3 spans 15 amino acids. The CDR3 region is CASSQAGFPGNTIYF. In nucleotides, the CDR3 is TGTGCCAGCAGCCAGGCAGGGTTTCCTGGAAACACCATATATTTT.

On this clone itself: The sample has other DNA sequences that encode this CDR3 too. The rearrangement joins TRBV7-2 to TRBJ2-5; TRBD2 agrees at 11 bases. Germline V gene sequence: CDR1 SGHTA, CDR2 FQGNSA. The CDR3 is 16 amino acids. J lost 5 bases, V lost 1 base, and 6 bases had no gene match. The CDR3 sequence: CASSLGLAGGQETQYF. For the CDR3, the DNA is TGTGCCAGCAGCTTAGGGCTAGCGGGAGGACAGGAGACCCAGTACTTC.

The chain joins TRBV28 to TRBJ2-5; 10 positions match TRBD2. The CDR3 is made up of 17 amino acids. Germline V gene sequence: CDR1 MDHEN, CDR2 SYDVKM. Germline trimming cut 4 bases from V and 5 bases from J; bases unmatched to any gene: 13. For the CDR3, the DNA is TGTGCCAGCAGTTCCCAGTATAAAGCGGGAGGGGGGGAGACCCAGTACTTC. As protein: CASSSQYKAGGGETQYF.

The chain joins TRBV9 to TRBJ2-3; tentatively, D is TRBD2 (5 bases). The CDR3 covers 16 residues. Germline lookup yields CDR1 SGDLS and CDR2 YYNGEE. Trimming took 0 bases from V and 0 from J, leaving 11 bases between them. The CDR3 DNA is TGTGCCAGCAGCGTAGTTTGGGGAGCTAGCACAGATACGCAGTATTTT. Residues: CASSVVWGASTDTQYF.

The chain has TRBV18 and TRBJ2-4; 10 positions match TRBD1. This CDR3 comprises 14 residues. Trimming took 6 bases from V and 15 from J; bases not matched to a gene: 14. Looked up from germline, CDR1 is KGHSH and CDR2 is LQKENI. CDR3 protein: CASSPTGGASRGYF. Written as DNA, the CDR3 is TGTGCCAGCTCCCCGACAGGGGGCGCAAGTCGTGGGTACTTC. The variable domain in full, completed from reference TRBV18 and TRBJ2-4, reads NAGVMQNPRHLVRRRGQEARLRCSPMKGHSHVYWYRQLPEEGLKFMVYLQKENIIDESGMPKERFSAEFPKEGPSILRIQQVVRGDSAAYFCASSPTGGASRGYFGAGTRLSVL.

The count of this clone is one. CDR3 DNA: TGTGCCTGGAGTAAAGACAGGGGTGAAAAACTGTTTTTT. Translated, it gives CAWSKDRGEKLFF. This rearrangement joins TRBV30 to TRBJ1-4, with TRBD1 matching over 8 bases. The J segment lost 7 bases and the V segment lost 2 bases, leaving 3 bases of the junction unmatched. Germline CDR1 is GTSNPN and CDR2 is SVGIG (reference sequence). The CDR3 is 13 amino acids. The full variable domain, rest sourced from reference TRBV30 and TRBJ1-4, is SQTIHQWPATLVQPVGSPLSLECTVEGTSNPNLYWYRQAAGRGLQLLFYSVGIGQISSEVPQNLSASRPQDRQFILSSKKLLLSDSGFYLCAWSKDRGEKLFFGSGTQLSVL.

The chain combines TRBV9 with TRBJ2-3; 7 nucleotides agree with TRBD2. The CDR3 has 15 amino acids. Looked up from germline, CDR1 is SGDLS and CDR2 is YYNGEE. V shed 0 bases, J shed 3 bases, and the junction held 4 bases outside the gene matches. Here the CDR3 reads CASSVGSGPTDTQYF. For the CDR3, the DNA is TGTGCCAGCAGCGTAGGTAGCGGGCCAACAGATACGCAGTATTTT.

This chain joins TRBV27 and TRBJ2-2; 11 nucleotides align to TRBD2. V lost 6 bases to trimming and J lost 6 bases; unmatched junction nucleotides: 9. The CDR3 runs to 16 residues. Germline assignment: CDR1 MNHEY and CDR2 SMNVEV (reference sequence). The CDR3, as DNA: TGTGCCAGCAGGCCGCCGGGACTAGCGGCGGCCGGGGAGCTGTTTTTT. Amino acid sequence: CASRPPGLAAAGELFF.

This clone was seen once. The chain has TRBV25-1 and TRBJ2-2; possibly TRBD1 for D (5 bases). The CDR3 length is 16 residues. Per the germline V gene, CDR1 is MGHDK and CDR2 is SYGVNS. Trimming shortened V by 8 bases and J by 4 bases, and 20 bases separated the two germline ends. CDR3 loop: CASGAGRLVGTGELFF. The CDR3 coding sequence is TGTGCCAGCGGGGCAGGAAGGTTAGTCGGCACCGGGGAGCTGTTTTTT. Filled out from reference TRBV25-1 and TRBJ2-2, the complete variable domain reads EADIYQTPRYLVIGTGKKITLECSQTMGHDKMYWYQQDPGMELHLIHYSYGVNSTEKGDLSSESTVSRIRTEHFPLTLESARPSHTSQYLCASGAGRLVGTGELFFGEGSRLTVL.

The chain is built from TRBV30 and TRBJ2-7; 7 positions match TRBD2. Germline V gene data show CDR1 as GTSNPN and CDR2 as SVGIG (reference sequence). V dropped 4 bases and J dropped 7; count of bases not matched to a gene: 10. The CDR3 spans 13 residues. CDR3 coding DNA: TGTGCCTGGAATGACGCGGGGGTAGGTGAGCAGTACTTC. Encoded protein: CAWNDAGVGEQYF.

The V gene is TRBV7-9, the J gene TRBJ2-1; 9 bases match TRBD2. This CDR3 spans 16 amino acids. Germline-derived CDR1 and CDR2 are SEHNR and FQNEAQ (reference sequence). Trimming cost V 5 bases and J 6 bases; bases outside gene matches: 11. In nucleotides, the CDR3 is TGTGCCAGCAGCACCCCGATAGCGGGAGTATTCAATGAGCAGTTCTTC. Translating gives CASSTPIAGVFNEQFF.

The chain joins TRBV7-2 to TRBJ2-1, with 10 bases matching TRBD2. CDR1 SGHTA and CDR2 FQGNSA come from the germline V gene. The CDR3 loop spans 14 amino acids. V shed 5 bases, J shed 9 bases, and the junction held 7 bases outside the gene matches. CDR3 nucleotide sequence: TGTGCCAGCAGCCCGAGCGGGAGGGGGGGTGAGCAGTTCTTC. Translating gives CASSPSGRGGEQFF.

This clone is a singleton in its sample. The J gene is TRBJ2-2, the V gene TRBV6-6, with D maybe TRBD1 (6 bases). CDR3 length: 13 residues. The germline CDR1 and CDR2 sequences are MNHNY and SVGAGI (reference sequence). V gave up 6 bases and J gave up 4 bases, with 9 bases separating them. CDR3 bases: TGTGCCAGCAGGGCCAGGGGCACCGGGGAGCTGTTTTTT. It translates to CASRARGTGELFF.